This T cell receptor (beta chain) was found in a study of neurological immune-mediated disorders. The V and J ends lost 3 bases and 8 bases respectively, with 15 bases between them. The CDR3 runs 14 residues. Germline V gives CDR1 SGDLS, CDR2 YYNGEE. The sorted libraries involved the use of under 1.1 million CD4+ or CD8+ T cells. This clonotype was counted at least ten times. The authors obtained over 160 million TCR-beta sequences from 15-18 subjects per sequencing run. TCRdb re-called the 5' RACE reads with MiXCR, one entry per CDR3 protein. This sample has about 50,000 distinct CDR3 sequences, with less than 6% found just once.

This chain links TRBV9 with TRBJ2-1; tentative D call: TRBD2 (6 bases). The sample was CD4+ T cells from blood. The source of this sequence is a woman aged 18-29 years with multiple sclerosis. CDR3 in DNA: TGTGCCAGCAGCGCCCGACTGGGAGGCGATGAGCAGTTCTTC. Translated: CASSARLGGDEQFF.